These 30 T cell receptor beta chains share one sample of origin, sequenced in a study of T cell responses to AZD1222 COVID-19 vaccine. Sequenced by immunoSEQ multiplex PCR; TCRdb stores in-frame clones only, minus some. Of more than 95,000 clones in the sample, 70% to 90% are singletons; the top ten hold approximately 27%. This sample comprised peripheral blood, obtained on day 0 of AZD1222 vaccination. The receptors derive from an adult in good health.

The rearrangement uses TRBV6-5 and TRBJ1-6; 8 bases are a match to TRBD1. V was pared by 5 bases and J by 3 bases, with 3 bases of the junction left unmatched. The germline V gene has CDR1 MNHEY and CDR2 SVGAGI. The CDR3 has 15 amino acids. CDR3: CASSTDRGYNSPLHF. CDR3 sequence (DNA): TGTGCCAGCAGTACAGACAGGGGCTATAATTCACCCCTCCACTTT.

The V and J genes are TRBV6-2 or TRBV6-3 and TRBJ2-3; D unclear. The CDR3 length is 11 residues. Germline lookup yields CDR1 MNHEY and CDR2 SVGEGT. The germline V and J ends were trimmed by 4 bases and 2 bases, with 1 base remaining between them. CDR3 sequence: CASSSTDTQYF. The CDR3 bases are TGTGCCAGCAGTTCCACAGATACGCAGTATTTT.

The V gene is TRBV7-9, the J gene TRBJ2-7, with D unclear. V lost 1 base and J 2 bases, leaving 9 bases between the germline ends. The CDR3 has 14 amino acids. Germline CDR1 and CDR2: SEHNR and FQNEAQ (reference sequence). The DNA of the CDR3 is TGTGCCAGCAGCTTAGATCTGTGGCCCTACGAGCAGTACTTC. Amino acid sequence: CASSLDLWPYEQYF.

The chain carries TRBV3-1 (or the pseudogene TRBV3-2) and TRBJ1-5; a weak D match, TRBD1 (6 bases). The CDR3 runs to 13 residues. Per germline, CDR1 LGHDT and CDR2 YNNKEL (reference sequence). Trimming removed 3 bases from V and 7 bases from J, with 10 bases in between. The CDR3 protein is CASSHLGGQPQHF. CDR3 DNA sequence: TGTGCCAGCAGCCACCTGGGGGGCCAGCCCCAGCATTTT.

The V gene is TRBV6-5, the J gene TRBJ1-4; D perhaps matches TRBD1 (5 bases). CDR3 size: 14 residues. The V end lost 4 bases, the J end lost 1 base, and 7 bases lay between the germline ends. CDR1 MNHEY and CDR2 SVGAGI come from the germline V gene. Written as DNA, the CDR3 is TGTGCCAGCAGTTTTAGGGGAACTAATGAAAAACTGTTTTTT. Protein: CASSFRGTNEKLFF.

The chain employs TRBV19 and TRBJ1-6; D is possibly TRBD1 (5 bases). There are 15 residues in the CDR3. Germline lookup yields CDR1 LNHDA and CDR2 SQIVND (reference sequence). V gave up 5 bases and J gave up 7 bases, with 15 bases separating them. CDR3 in amino acids: CASSPPGGLNSPLHF. The DNA for the CDR3 is TGTGCCAGTAGTCCCCCTGGGGGTTTGAATTCACCCCTCCACTTT.

The chain uses TRBV5-1 and TRBJ2-3; D is ambiguous. V lost 4 bases, J lost 4 bases, and 13 bases lay in between. CDR1 is SGHRS and CDR2 is YFSETQ in the germline V gene. The CDR3 contains 14 residues. CDR3 region: CASSAADGADTQYF. Here the CDR3 DNA reads TGCGCCAGCAGCGCCGCGGATGGCGCAGATACGCAGTATTTT.

The genes are TRBV5-4 and TRBJ2-2; 12 bases line up with TRBD1. This CDR3 region has 19 residues. Germline lookup yields CDR1 SGHNT and CDR2 YYREEE (reference sequence). Trimming at V came to 3 bases and at J to 4 bases, leaving 13 bases not matched to a gene. The CDR3 DNA reads as TGTGCCAGCAGCTGTAATCCGGGACAGGGGGCTGATTGCACCGGGGAGCTGTTTTTT. Protein sequence: CASSCNPGQGADCTGELFF.

The chain recombines TRBV12-3 or TRBV12-4 with TRBJ2-7; possible D gene TRBD1, 6 bases. The CDR3 totals 12 residues. V was pared by 2 bases and J by 5 bases, with 7 bases between. The CDR3 region is CASSLWGHEQYF. DNA of the CDR3: TGTGCCAGCAGTTTATGGGGGCACGAGCAGTACTTC.

V usage is TRBV4-2 and J usage is TRBJ2-3; TRBD2 aligns across 10 bases. Per the germline V gene, CDR1 is LGHNA and CDR2 is YNFKEQ. J gave up 6 bases and V 0 bases, and 6 bases lay outside the gene matches. The CDR3 extends over 16 amino acids. The CDR3: CASSQDSSGGADTQYF. CDR3 DNA: TGTGCCAGCAGCCAAGATTCCAGCGGGGGGGCTGATACGCAGTATTTT.

V is TRBV28 and J is TRBJ1-6, with D hard to call. CDR3 length: 13 amino acids. V was clipped by 6 bases and J by 7 bases, with 10 bases between them. Germline loops: CDR1 MDHEN, CDR2 SYDVKM. The CDR3 reads CASRFNHNSPLHF. The CDR3 DNA reads as TGTGCCAGCAGGTTCAACCACAATTCACCCCTCCACTTT.

This chain connects TRBV7-6 to TRBJ2-3, with D possibly TRBD2 on 5 matching bases. Germline V gene lookup returns CDR1 SGHVS and CDR2 FNYEAQ. V shed 0 bases and J shed 1 base, with 8 bases lying between them. The CDR3 spans 15 residues. CDR3 amino acids: CASSLASGGTDTQYF. In nucleotides, the CDR3 is TGTGCCAGCAGCTTAGCGAGCGGCGGCACAGATACGCAGTATTTT.

The chain joins TRBV7-9 to TRBJ2-7, with 10 bases fitting TRBD1. Germline V gives CDR1 SEHNR, CDR2 FQNEAQ (reference sequence). The CDR3 is made up of 13 amino acids. V shed 4 bases, J shed 6 bases, and the junction held 3 bases outside the gene matches. Here the CDR3 DNA reads TGTGCCAGCAGCTGGGACAGGGGTCCCGAGCAGTACTTC. It specifies CASSWDRGPEQYF.

V is TRBV6-1 and J is TRBJ1-4, with TRBD1 matching over 10 bases. The CDR3 consists of 16 residues. Germline V gene lookup returns CDR1 MNHNS and CDR2 SASEGT. Trimming at V came to 0 bases and at J to 8 bases, leaving 6 bases not matched to a gene. CDR3 amino acids: CASSEARQGAREKLFF. The CDR3 DNA follows: TGTGCCAGCAGTGAAGCCAGACAGGGGGCGAGGGAAAAACTGTTTTTT.

The chain joins TRBV5-4 to TRBJ2-3; 7 bases line up with TRBD2. The CDR3 length is 16 residues. The V and J ends lost 0 bases and 3 bases, in that order; junction bases with no gene match: 7. From germline, CDR1 is SGHNT and CDR2 YYREEE (reference sequence). CDR3: CASSLDLAVKTDTQYF. CDR3 sequence (DNA): TGTGCCAGCAGCTTGGATCTAGCGGTTAAAACAGATACGCAGTATTTT. The full variable domain, completed using reference TRBV5-4 and TRBJ2-3, is ETGVTQSPTHLIKTRGQQVTLRCSSQSGHNTVSWYQQALGQGPQFIFQYYREEENGRGNFPPRFSGLQFPNYSSELNVNALELDDSALYLCASSLDLAVKTDTQYFGPGTRLTVL.

In this sample, this clone turned up once. This rearrangement joins TRBV11-3 to TRBJ2-1; tentative D call: TRBD2 (6 bases). This CDR3 has 13 amino acids. Trimming pared 1 base from V and 8 bases from J, leaving 9 bases between. Germline loops: CDR1 SGHNT, CDR2 YENEEA. This CDR3 reads CASSLGDWDEQFF. Written as DNA, the CDR3 is TGTGCCAGCAGCTTAGGGGACTGGGATGAGCAGTTCTTC.

V usage is TRBV11-2 and J usage is TRBJ2-1, with 10 bases that match TRBD2. The V and J ends lost 2 bases and 0 bases, in that order; junction bases with no gene match: 7. The CDR3 spans 18 residues. Germline lookup yields CDR1 SGHAT and CDR2 FQNNGV. The DNA of the CDR3 is TGTGCCAGCAGCTTACGCGGACTAGCGGAGGGCTCCTACAATGAGCAGTTCTTC. Protein sequence: CASSLRGLAEGSYNEQFF.

V is TRBV23-1 and J is TRBJ1-2, with a tentative D call TRBD1 (5 bases). TRBV23-1 is an ORF, and what it does is uncertain. The CDR3 contains 17 residues. Trimming removed 6 bases at V and 8 bases at J, with 28 bases between. The CDR3 coding sequence is TGCGCCAGCAGCAAATCCAGGGTATTCTCTCGGCCGAGAGGCTACACCTTC. As protein: CASSKSRVFSRPRGYTF.

This clone was found a few times. V and J are TRBV12-3 or TRBV12-4 and TRBJ2-7, with 9 nucleotides matching TRBD1. V was clipped by 5 bases and J by 6 bases; unmatched bases: 5. This CDR3 has 13 residues. The CDR3 DNA reads TGTGCCAGCAGTGGAGGGACAGGGCCCGAGCAGTACTTC. It translates to CASSGGTGPEQYF.

CDR3 region: CASSSRGVDQPQHF. The CDR3 nucleotides read TGTGCCAGTAGTTCCCGGGGGGTCGATCAGCCCCAGCATTTT. This chain links TRBV19 with TRBJ1-5, with D perhaps TRBD1 (5 bases). The CDR3 has 14 residues. Germline V gives CDR1 LNHDA, CDR2 SQIVND (reference sequence). Trimming took 5 bases from V and 5 from J, leaving 13 bases between them.

This chain joins TRBV18 and TRBJ1-2; D is possibly TRBD1 (6 bases). This CDR3 is 13 amino acids long. Germline V gene lookup returns CDR1 KGHSH and CDR2 LQKENI. V lost 4 bases to trimming and J lost 2 bases, with 8 bases between them. As DNA, the CDR3 is TGTGCCAGCTCACAAGACAGGAACTATGGCTACACCTTC. Protein sequence: CASSQDRNYGYTF.

The chain combines TRBV2 with TRBJ1-6, with D possibly matching TRBD1 (6 bases). V lost 8 bases and J 10 bases, leaving 18 bases between the germline ends. Germline values: CDR1 SNHLY, CDR2 FYNNEI. The CDR3 has 14 residues. CDR3 nucleotide sequence: TGTGCCAGCTCGACCGAGGGGGGGTACTCACCCCTCCACTTT. Protein sequence: CASSTEGGYSPLHF.

This chain uses TRBV6-6 with TRBJ2-6; D call uncertain. The CDR3 loop spans 15 amino acids. V was shortened by 1 base and J by 2 bases, with 6 bases between the two germline ends. CDR1 and CDR2 from the germline V gene are MNHNY and SVGAGI (reference sequence). CDR3 loop: CASSYFNTGANVLTF. CDR3 nucleotide sequence: TGTGCCAGCAGTTACTTTAATACTGGGGCCAACGTCCTGACTTTC.

The chain couples TRBV15 to TRBJ1-5, with TRBD1 matching 7 bases. Germline trimming cut 3 bases from V and 4 bases from J; bases unmatched to any gene: 6. The germline V gene encodes CDR1 LNHNV and CDR2 YYDKDF (reference sequence). The CDR3 covers 15 residues. The CDR3 region has the DNA TGTGCCACCAGCAGGGGGACAGTTAGTAATCAGCCCCAGCATTTT. It yields the protein CATSRGTVSNQPQHF.

The CDR3 reads CASSKDREYEQYF. As DNA, the CDR3 is TGTGCCAGTAGCAAGGACAGGGAATACGAGCAGTACTTC. The chain employs TRBV19 and TRBJ2-7; 8 bases line up with TRBD1. This CDR3 comprises 13 residues. Germline trimming cut 6 bases from V and 4 bases from J; bases unmatched to any gene: 5. Germline-derived CDR1 and CDR2 are LNHDA and SQIVND (reference sequence).

V usage is TRBV7-8 and J usage is TRBJ2-6, with D uncertain. The CDR3 length is 15 residues. V was clipped by 5 bases and J by 4 bases, with 12 bases between them. From germline, CDR1 is SGHVS and CDR2 FQNEAQ. CDR3 residues: CASSPLQTGANVLTF. CDR3 in DNA: TGTGCCAGCAGCCCCCTCCAGACAGGGGCCAACGTCCTGACTTTC.

The rearrangement joins TRBV7-2 to TRBJ2-7, with 7 bases lining up with TRBD1. Germline V lookup: CDR1 SGHTA, CDR2 FQGNSA. CDR3 length: 14 residues. J lost 5 bases, V lost 4 bases, and 8 bases had no gene match. CDR3 sequence reads: CASSSRQGKDEQYF. CDR3 coding DNA: TGTGCCAGCAGCTCCCGACAGGGCAAAGACGAGCAGTACTTC.

The rearrangement links TRBV6-5 to TRBJ1-4; tentatively, D is TRBD1 (6 bases). Germline V gene lookup returns CDR1 MNHEY and CDR2 SVGAGI. Trimming stripped 7 bases from V and 2 bases from J, with 11 bases between. The CDR3 covers 14 residues. The CDR3 nucleotides are TGTGCCAGCATCGAAAGGGGGACTAATGAAAAACTGTTTTTT. Its protein product is CASIERGTNEKLFF.

This rearrangement joins TRBV27 to TRBJ2-7, with D possibly matching TRBD2 (6 bases). Trimming cost V 3 bases and J 9 bases, with 21 bases left between them. This CDR3 contains 15 residues. Germline V lookup: CDR1 MNHEY, CDR2 SMNVEV (reference sequence). The CDR3 here is CASSFGLTPSQGQYF. In DNA form, the CDR3 reads TGTGCCAGCAGTTTCGGACTAACACCCAGCCAGGGGCAGTACTTC.

CDR3 loop: CASEPLAGGPQETQYF. CDR3 nucleotide sequence: TGCGCCAGCGAACCTCTAGCGGGGGGGCCACAAGAGACCCAGTACTTC. The V gene is TRBV5-1, the J gene TRBJ2-5; 12 bases agree with TRBD2. Germline values: CDR1 SGHRS, CDR2 YFSETQ. This CDR3 is built from 16 residues. J was trimmed by 2 bases and V by 7 bases; bases with no gene match: 9.